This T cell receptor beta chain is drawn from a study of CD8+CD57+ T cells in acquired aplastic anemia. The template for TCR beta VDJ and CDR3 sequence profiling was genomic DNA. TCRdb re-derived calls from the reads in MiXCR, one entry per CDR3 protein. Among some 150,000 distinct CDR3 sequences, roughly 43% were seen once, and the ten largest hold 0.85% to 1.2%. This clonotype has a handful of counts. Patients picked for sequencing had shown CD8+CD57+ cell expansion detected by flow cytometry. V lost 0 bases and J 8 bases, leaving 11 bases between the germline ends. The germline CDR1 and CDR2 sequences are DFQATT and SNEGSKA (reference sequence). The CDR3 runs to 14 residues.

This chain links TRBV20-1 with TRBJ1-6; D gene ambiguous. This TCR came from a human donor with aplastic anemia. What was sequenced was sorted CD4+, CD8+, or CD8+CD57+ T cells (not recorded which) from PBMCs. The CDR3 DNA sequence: TGCAGTGCTAGAGATTCGGGTGTTCATTCACCCCTCCACTTT. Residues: CSARDSGVHSPLHF.